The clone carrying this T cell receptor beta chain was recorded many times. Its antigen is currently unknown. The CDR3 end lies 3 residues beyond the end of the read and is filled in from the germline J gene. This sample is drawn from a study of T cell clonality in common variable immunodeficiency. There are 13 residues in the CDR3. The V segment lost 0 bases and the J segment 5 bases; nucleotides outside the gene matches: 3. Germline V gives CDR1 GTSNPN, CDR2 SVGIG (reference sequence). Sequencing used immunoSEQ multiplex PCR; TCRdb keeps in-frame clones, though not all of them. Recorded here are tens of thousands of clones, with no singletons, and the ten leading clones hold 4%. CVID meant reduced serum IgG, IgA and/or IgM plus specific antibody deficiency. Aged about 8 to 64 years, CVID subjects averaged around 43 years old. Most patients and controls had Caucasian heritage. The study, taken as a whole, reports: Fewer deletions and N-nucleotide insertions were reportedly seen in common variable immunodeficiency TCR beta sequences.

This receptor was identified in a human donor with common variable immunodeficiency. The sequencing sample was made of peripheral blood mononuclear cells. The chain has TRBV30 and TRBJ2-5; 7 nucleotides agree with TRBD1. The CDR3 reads CAWSVGGTETQYF. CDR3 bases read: TGTGCCTGGAGTGTAGGGGGCACGGAGACC.